These 10 T cell receptor beta chains originate from one sample sequenced in a study of shared clonotypes between healthy human individuals (dated by TCRdb to the early 2020s). To prepare the library, the immunoSEQ multiplex PCR assay was applied. TCRdb carries this immuneACCESS record with in-frame sequences only. Its versions omit some clonotypes, under half of them owing to an unresolved V gene in the studies checked, with the rest unexplained. This sample has 2 million to 2.5 million clones in its table, and approximately 93% of those were observed once. Together, the top ten hold approximately 0.35% of the sample. Sequenced: naive CD4+ T cells from PBMCs. Read against the paper, the sample's cell subset or site label means: CD45RA+ positively selected. The receptors originated from a man aged 18-30 years in good health. Some clones in this sample may be carry-over from other donors' samples.

The chain employs TRBV7-2 and TRBJ2-7; maybe TRBD1 (7 bases). The germline V and J ends were trimmed by 3 bases and 2 bases, with 14 bases remaining between them. In germline, CDR1 is SGHTA, CDR2 FQGNSA. The CDR3 contains 15 residues. CDR3 sequence reads: CASSFPPGGTYEQYF. For the CDR3, the DNA is TGTGCCAGCAGCTTCCCACCAGGGGGGACCTACGAGCAGTACTTC. The full variable domain, with the rest looked up from reference TRBV7-2 and TRBJ2-7, is GAGVSQSPSNKVTEKGKDVELRCDPISGHTALYWYRQSLGQGLEFLIYFQGNSAPDKSGLPSDRFSAERTGGSVSTLTIQRTQQEDSAVYLCASSFPPGGTYEQYFGPGTRLTVT.

This sequence joins TRBV6-5 and TRBJ2-7; D is possibly TRBD1 or TRBD2 (5 bases each). The V gene's germline CDR1 is MNHEY and CDR2 SVGAGI. The CDR3 is made up of 14 amino acids. V dropped 7 bases and J dropped 3 bases, with 16 bases sitting between them. In nucleotides, the CDR3 is TGTGCCAGCACCCGGGACGGAACGGACTACGAGCAGTACTTC. It encodes CASTRDGTDYEQYF.

Points on this clone: In the same sample, other DNA sequences code for this CDR3. CDR3 nucleotides: TGTGCCAGCAGCGTATTAAGCACAGATACGCAGTATTTT. It translates to CASSVLSTDTQYF. This rearrangement joins TRBV9 to TRBJ2-3, with unresolved D. Trimming stripped 1 base from V and 0 bases from J, with 3 bases between. This CDR3 has 13 amino acids. CDR1 is SGDLS, CDR2 YYNGEE, per germline.

The J gene is TRBJ2-1, the V gene TRBV10-3, with D possibly being TRBD2 (6 bases). The V gene lost 10 bases and the J gene lost 8 bases, with 30 bases spanning the gap. This CDR3 has 17 amino acids. Germline V CDR1 and CDR2: ENHRY, SYGVKD. This CDR3 reads CATPRRTMTAYIYEQFF. CDR3 bases: TGTGCCACACCGCGGCGGACTATGACAGCATATATCTATGAGCAGTTCTTC.

The chain has TRBV7-7 and TRBJ2-1, with 9 bases lining up with TRBD1. V shed 5 bases and J 6 bases; nucleotides not matched to a gene: 8. The CDR3 totals 15 residues. The germline V gene has CDR1 SSHAT and CDR2 FNYEAQ (reference sequence). CDR3 residues: CASSPRDRVSNEQFF. The CDR3 nucleotides are TGTGCCAGCAGCCCTCGGGACAGGGTCTCCAATGAGCAGTTCTTC. The variable domain in full, with the rest retrieved from reference TRBV7-7 and TRBJ2-1, is GAGVSQSPRYKVTKRGQDVTLRCDPISSHATLYWYQQALGQGPEFLTYFNYEAQPDKSGLPSDRFSAERPEGSISTLTIQRTEQRDSAMYRCASSPRDRVSNEQFFGPGTRLTVL.

V gene TRBV4-2 combines with J gene TRBJ2-7; TRBD1 agrees at 8 bases. This CDR3 spans 14 amino acids. The germline V gene encodes CDR1 LGHNA and CDR2 YNFKEQ. Germline trimming cut 5 bases from V and 3 bases from J; bases unmatched to any gene: 6. Here the CDR3 DNA reads TGTGCCAGCAGCTCAATGGACAGGGTCTACGAGCAGTACTTC. It specifies CASSSMDRVYEQYF.

This chain's CDR3 is CASRPTGAKNIQYF. DNA of the CDR3: TGTGCCAGCAGACCCACAGGAGCCAAAAACATTCAGTACTTC. The rearrangement uses TRBV2 and TRBJ2-4; tentative D call: TRBD1 (5 bases). V was shortened by 6 bases and J by 0 bases, with 9 bases between the two germline ends. Germline CDR1 and CDR2: SNHLY and FYNNEI. The CDR3 has 14 residues.

The chain carries TRBV28 and TRBJ2-5, with 8 bases identical to TRBD1. The J segment lost 7 bases and the V segment lost 6 bases, leaving 10 bases of the junction unmatched. The CDR3 extends over 14 amino acids. CDR1 is MDHEN, CDR2 SYDVKM, per germline. CDR3 loop: CASSPYRGDATQYF. In DNA, the CDR3 is TGTGCCAGCAGCCCTTACAGGGGGGACGCGACCCAGTACTTC.

CDR3 nucleotide sequence: TGTGCCAGCAGCGCAGCGCCCCGGGGCAACTATGGCTACACCTTC. It specifies CASSAAPRGNYGYTF. V usage is TRBV11-2 and J usage is TRBJ1-2, with TRBD1 as a possible D gene (5 bases). Germline V gene data show CDR1 as SGHAT and CDR2 as FQNNGV. The V gene lost 5 bases and the J gene lost 2 bases, with 15 bases spanning the gap. The CDR3 loop spans 15 amino acids.

This chain connects TRBV12-1 to TRBJ2-3. TRBV12-1 is flagged as a pseudogene. The CDR3 runs 16 residues. The CDR3 loop is CASSFARGRCTDTQYF. The CDR3 DNA sequence: TGTGCCAGCAGCTTTGCCCGGGGGCGGTGCACAGATACGCAGTATTTT.